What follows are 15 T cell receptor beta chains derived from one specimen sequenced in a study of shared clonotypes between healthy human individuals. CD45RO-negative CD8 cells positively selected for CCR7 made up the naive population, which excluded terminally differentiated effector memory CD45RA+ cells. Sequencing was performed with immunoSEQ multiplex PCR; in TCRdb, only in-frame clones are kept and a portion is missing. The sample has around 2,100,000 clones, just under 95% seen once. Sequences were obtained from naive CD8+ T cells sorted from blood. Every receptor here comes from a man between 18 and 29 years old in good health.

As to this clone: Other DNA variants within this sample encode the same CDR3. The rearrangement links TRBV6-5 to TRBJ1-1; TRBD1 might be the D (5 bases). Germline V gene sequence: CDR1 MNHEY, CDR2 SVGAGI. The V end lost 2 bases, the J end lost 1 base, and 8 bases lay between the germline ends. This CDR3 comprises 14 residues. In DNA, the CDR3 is TGTGCCAGCAGTTACCTCGGACAGAACACTGAAGCTTTCTTT. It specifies CASSYLGQNTEAFF.

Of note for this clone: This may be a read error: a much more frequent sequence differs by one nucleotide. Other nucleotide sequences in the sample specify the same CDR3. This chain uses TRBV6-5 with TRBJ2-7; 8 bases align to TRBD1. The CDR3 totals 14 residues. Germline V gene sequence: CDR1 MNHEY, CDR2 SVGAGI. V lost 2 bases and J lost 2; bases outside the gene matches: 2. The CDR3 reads CASSYGTGAYEQYF. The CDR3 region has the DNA TGTGCCAGCAGTTACGGGACAGGAGCCTACGAGCAGTACTTC.

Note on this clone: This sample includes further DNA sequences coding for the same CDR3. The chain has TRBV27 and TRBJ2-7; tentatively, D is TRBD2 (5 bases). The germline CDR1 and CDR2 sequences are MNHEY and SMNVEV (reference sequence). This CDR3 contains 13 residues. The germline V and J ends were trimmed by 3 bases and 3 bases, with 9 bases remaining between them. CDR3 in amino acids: CASSLVLGYEQYF. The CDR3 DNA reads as TGTGCCAGCAGTTTGGTACTAGGCTACGAGCAGTACTTC.

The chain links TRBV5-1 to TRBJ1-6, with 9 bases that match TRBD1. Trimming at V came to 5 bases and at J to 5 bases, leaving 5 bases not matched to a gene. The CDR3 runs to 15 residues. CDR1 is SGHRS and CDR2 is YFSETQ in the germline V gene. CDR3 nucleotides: TGCGCCAGCAGAGCCGGGACAGGGAATAATTCACCCCTCCACTTT. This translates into CASRAGTGNNSPLHF. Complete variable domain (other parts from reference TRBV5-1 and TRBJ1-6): KAGVTQTPRYLIKTRGQQVTLSCSPISGHRSVSWYQQTPGQGLQFLFEYFSETQRNKGNFPGRFSGRQFSNSRSEMNVSTLELGDSALYLCASRAGTGNNSPLHFGNGTRLTVT.

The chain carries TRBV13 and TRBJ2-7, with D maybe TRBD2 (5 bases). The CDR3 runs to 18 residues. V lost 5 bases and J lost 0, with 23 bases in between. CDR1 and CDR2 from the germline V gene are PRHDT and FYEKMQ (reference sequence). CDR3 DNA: TGTGCCAGCAGCCCGACGGGGTGGGGTGGGTCGAGCTCCTACGAGCAGTACTTC. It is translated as CASSPTGWGGSSSYEQYF.

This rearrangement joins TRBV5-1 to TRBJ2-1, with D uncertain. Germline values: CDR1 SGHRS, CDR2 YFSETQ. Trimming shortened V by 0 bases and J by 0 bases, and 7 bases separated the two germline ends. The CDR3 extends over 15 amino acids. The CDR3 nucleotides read TGCGCCAGCAGCTTGGGTAGGGACTCCTACAATGAGCAGTTCTTC. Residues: CASSLGRDSYNEQFF.

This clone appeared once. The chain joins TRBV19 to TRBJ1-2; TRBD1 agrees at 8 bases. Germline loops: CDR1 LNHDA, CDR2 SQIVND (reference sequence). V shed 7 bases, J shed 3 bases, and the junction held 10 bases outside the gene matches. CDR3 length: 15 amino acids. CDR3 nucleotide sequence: TGTGCCAGTACCTTCAAGACAGGGGAGTACTATGGCTACACCTTC. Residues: CASTFKTGEYYGYTF.

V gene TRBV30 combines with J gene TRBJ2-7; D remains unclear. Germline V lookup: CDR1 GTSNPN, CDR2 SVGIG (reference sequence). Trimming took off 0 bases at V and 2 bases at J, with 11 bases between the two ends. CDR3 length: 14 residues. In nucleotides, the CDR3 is TGTGCCTGGAGTGTAAAGGAGAGTCCCTACGAGCAGTACTTC. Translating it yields CAWSVKESPYEQYF.

CDR3 DNA: TGTGCCAGCAGCTTGGAGGGTATGGAGACCCAGTACTTC. Translated, it gives CASSLEGMETQYF. The gene calls are TRBV5-4 and TRBJ2-5; D gene uncertain. With 0 bases removed from V and 5 bases from J, the gap between germline ends came to 8 bases. The V gene's germline CDR1 is SGHNT and CDR2 YYREEE (reference sequence). This CDR3 comprises 13 residues.

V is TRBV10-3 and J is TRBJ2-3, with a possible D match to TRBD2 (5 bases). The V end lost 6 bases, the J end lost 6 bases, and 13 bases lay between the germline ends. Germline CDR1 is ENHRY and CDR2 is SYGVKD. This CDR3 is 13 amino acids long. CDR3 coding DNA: TGTGCCATCAGCGGTCGGGGAATGGATACGCAGTATTTT. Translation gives CAISGRGMDTQYF.

CDR3 in amino acids: CASSPRILAATTDTQYF. CDR3 sequence (DNA): TGTGCCAGCAGCCCCCGTATTCTAGCGGCAACCACAGATACGCAGTATTTT. This chain connects TRBV5-6 to TRBJ2-3, with 7 bases identical to TRBD2. Germline CDR1 reads SGHDT; CDR2 reads YYEEEE. The junction had 13 bases not matched to a gene; V was cut back by 4 bases and J by 2 bases. CDR3 size: 17 residues.

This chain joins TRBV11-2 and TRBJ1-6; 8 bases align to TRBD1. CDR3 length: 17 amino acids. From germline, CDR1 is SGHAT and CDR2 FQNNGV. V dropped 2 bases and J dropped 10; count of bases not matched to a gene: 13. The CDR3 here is CASSLKYGDRLGSPLHF. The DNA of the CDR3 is TGTGCCAGCAGCTTAAAATATGGGGACAGGTTGGGCTCACCCCTCCACTTT.

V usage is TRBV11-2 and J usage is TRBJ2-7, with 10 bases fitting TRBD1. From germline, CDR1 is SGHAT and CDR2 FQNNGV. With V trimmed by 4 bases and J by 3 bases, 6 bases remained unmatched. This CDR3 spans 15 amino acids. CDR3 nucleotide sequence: TGTGCCAGCAGCTGGCCGGGACAGGGGTTCTACGAGCAGTACTTC. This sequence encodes CASSWPGQGFYEQYF.

This CDR3 reads CASRMRGSYEQYF. Written as DNA, the CDR3 is TGTGCCAGCAGGATGAGGGGTTCCTACGAGCAGTACTTC. This chain connects TRBV6-1 to TRBJ2-7, with D perhaps given as TRBD1 or TRBD2 (5 bases each). The V gene lost 6 bases and the J gene lost 1 base, with 10 bases spanning the gap. The CDR3 length is 13 residues. Per the germline V gene, CDR1 is MNHNS and CDR2 is SASEGT.

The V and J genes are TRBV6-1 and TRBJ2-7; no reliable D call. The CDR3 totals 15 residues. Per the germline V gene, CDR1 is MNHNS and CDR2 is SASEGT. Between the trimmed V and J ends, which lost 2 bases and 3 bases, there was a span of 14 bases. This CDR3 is CASSERSGWDYEQYF. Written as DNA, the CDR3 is TGTGCCAGCAGTGAACGATCTGGATGGGACTACGAGCAGTACTTC.